The present T cell receptor beta chain was sequenced within a study of blood T cell repertoires in COVID-19 (dated by TCRdb to the early 2020s). For the wider study: Samples covering the acute and convalescent phases of COVID-19 were provided by collaborators in the United States, Italy and Spain. The prospective study material was composed of cDNA or gDNA derived from T cells, B-cell-depleted T cells, or PBMCs. Subjects who had been exposed to COVID-19, were actively infected with it, or had recovered from it provided the deeply sampled blood TCRbeta repertoires that made up the dataset. The repertoires were released in a freely available public database intended as a resource for research on the immune response to SARS-CoV-2. The samples were drawn from two sources: the first 160 participants of the ongoing ImmuneRACE study, and 1,254 subjects contributed by 6 global collaborators. A de-identified subject ID, COVID-19 status, age in years and sex were almost always included in the sample metadata. Where available, HLA class I and class II types were obtained from metadata supplied by the sample provider rather than from assay-based typing. Study-level results and caveats: The quantity of clinical and demographic metadata differed by source and by participant and was supplied without curation.

Collaborating institutions collected whole blood in K2EDTA tubes following their own protocols. For TCRbeta analysis, collaborators shipped samples in one of three forms: frozen whole blood, isolated PBMCs, or DNA extracted from either of those sample types. The immunoSEQ Assay, a bias-controlled multiplex PCR, was used to amplify TCRbeta CDR3 regions from genomic DNA. As for the original processing: The number of nucleated cells in each sample was estimated by amplification of reference gene primers within the assay. To quantify the absolute abundance of each unique TCRbeta CDR3 rearrangement, sequence reads were collapsed and filtered. For each sample, productive Simpson clonality was calculated as the square root of Simpson's diversity index across productive rearrangements. Here the immuneACCESS table is served through TCRdb, limited to in-frame sequences with V and J called. Missing clones are a known gap in these copies; in checked studies unresolved V genes cover under half, and the rest lacks a known reason. The V and J calls and clone size are taken from that table; D and trimming were inferred from the DNA. The sample table shows approximately 97,000 clones, and over 70% are seen once. The top ten clones comprise less than 4.5% of the sample.

In its sample, this clone was seen a few times. Its antigen is not yet known. The input lacks base qualities; no much larger clone sits a single base away. CDR1 and CDR2 are drawn from the germline V gene: SGHVS, FQNEAQ. The CDR3, from cysteine to phenylalanine, totals 15 residues. CDR3 DNA only is kept here, 45 bases in frame from base 1. The germline V end is reduced by 5 bases and the J end by 7 bases; junction bases left unmatched: 10. The clonotype originates from a man aged 55 to 69 with acute or convalescent COVID-19. Sample: peripheral blood. The sequence links TRBV7-8 to TRBJ1-2; 10 junctional bases match TRBD1. In nucleotides, the sequence is TGTGCCAGCAGCCGGACTCGGGACAGGGGTGGTGGCTACACCTTC. Its product reads: CASSRTRDRGGGYTF. The entire variable domain, with the stretches around the CDR3 drawn from the reference TRBV7-8 and TRBJ1-2 proteins, is GAGVSQSPRYKVAKRGQDVALRCDPISGHVSLFWYQQALGQGPEFLTYFQNEAQLDKSGLPSDRFFAERPEGSVSTLKIQRTQQEDSAVYLCASSRTRDRGGGYTFGSGTRLTVV.